The 20 T cell receptor beta chains listed next were all sequenced from one sample in a study of post-analysis software for immune sequencing data. Overall study results and limits: About five TRBV segments occurring more often in patients than controls included TRBV5-6, TRBV5-1 and TRBV20-1.

The TCR beta cDNA libraries carried unique molecular identifiers. TCRdb recomputed calls from the PCR reads with MiXCR, one row per CDR3 protein. The sample records hundreds of thousands of distinct CDR3 sequences, around 50% being singletons. These receptors have no identified antigens. The sequenced material came from blood. The receptors were gathered from a girl aged 5-17 years with multiple sclerosis.

CDR3 amino acids: CASSPRQGASEQFF. CDR3 DNA sequence: TGTGCCAGCAGTCCACGACAGGGGGCGAGTGAGCAGTTCTTC. The V and J genes are TRBV12-3 or TRBV12-4 and TRBJ2-1, with TRBD1 identical over 10 bases. This CDR3 is built from 14 residues. Trimming took 5 bases from V and 9 from J; bases not matched to a gene: 7.

The table lists this clonotype with a few counts. The chain joins TRBV10-3 to TRBJ1-5; TRBD1 matches at 7 bases. There are 14 residues in the CDR3. CDR1 is ENHRY, CDR2 SYGVKD, per germline. J lost 6 bases, V lost 5 bases, and 7 bases had no gene match. CDR3 amino acids: CAISQGGTGQPQHF. The CDR3 nucleotides read TGTGCCATCAGTCAGGGGGGAACGGGTCAGCCCCAGCATTTT.

CDR3 amino acids: CSGELGQGAYGEQYF. The DNA of the CDR3 is TGCAGTGGGGAGCTTGGACAGGGGGCATACGGCGAGCAGTACTTC. The gene calls are TRBV20-1 and TRBJ2-7; TRBD1 matches at 11 bases. J lost 6 bases, V lost 7 bases, and 14 bases had no gene match. Germline V gene sequence: CDR1 DFQATT, CDR2 SNEGSKA (reference sequence). CDR3 size: 15 residues.

This clonotype was found a few times. The rearrangement uses TRBV7-8 and TRBJ1-1, with D possibly matching TRBD1 (5 bases). Germline loops: CDR1 SGHVS, CDR2 FQNEAQ. The CDR3 spans 10 residues. The V gene lost 7 bases and the J gene lost 8 bases, with 8 bases spanning the gap. The DNA of the CDR3 is TGTGCCAGCAAGGGGCACGAAGCTTTCTTT. This gives the protein CASKGHEAFF. Full variable domain (missing parts from reference TRBV7-8 and TRBJ1-1): GAGVSQSPRYKVAKRGQDVALRCDPISGHVSLFWYQQALGQGPEFLTYFQNEAQLDKSGLPSDRFFAERPEGSVSTLKIQRTQQEDSAVYLCASKGHEAFFGQGTRLTVV.

V usage is TRBV7-9 and J usage is TRBJ2-5; 11 bases fit TRBD2. The CDR3 has 15 amino acids. Germline V gene sequence: CDR1 SEHNR, CDR2 FQNEAQ (reference sequence). V was pared by 5 bases and J by 5 bases, with 7 bases of the junction left unmatched. The CDR3 DNA is TGTGCCAGCAGCGAGGGGACTAGCGGAGGGGAGACCCAGTACTTC. Its translation: CASSEGTSGGETQYF. The full variable domain, completed using reference TRBV7-9 and TRBJ2-5, is DTGVSQNPRHKITKRGQNVTFRCDPISEHNRLYWYRQTLGQGPEFLTYFQNEAQLEKSRLLSDRFSAERPKGSFSTLEIQRTEQGDSAMYLCASSEGTSGGETQYFGPGTRLLVL.

The rearrangement links TRBV12-3 or TRBV12-4 to TRBJ2-7; D uncertain. Trimming stripped 4 bases from V and 1 base from J, with 14 bases between. The CDR3 is made up of 15 amino acids. CDR3 DNA sequence: TGTGCCAGCAGTTCTCTAGGGTTGCGATCCTACGAGCAGTACTTC. This translates into CASSSLGLRSYEQYF.

V and J are TRBV20-1 and TRBJ1-4, with no clear D. CDR1 DFQATT and CDR2 SNEGSKA come from the germline V gene (reference sequence). V was trimmed by 6 bases and J by 8 bases, leaving 19 bases between them. CDR3 length: 14 amino acids. For the CDR3, the DNA is TGCAGTGCGCCAAGCGGGTTACCTAGAGAAAAACTGTTTTTT. It specifies CSAPSGLPREKLFF.

The chain couples TRBV29-1 to TRBJ2-1; 13 positions agree with TRBD2. The germline V gene encodes CDR1 SQVTM and CDR2 ANQGSEA. V lost 7 bases, J lost 9 bases, and 9 bases stayed unmatched. The CDR3 contains 14 residues. CDR3 protein: CSGRLAGGDSEQFF. The CDR3, as DNA: TGCAGCGGCCGACTAGCGGGGGGTGATAGTGAGCAGTTCTTC.

This sequence joins TRBV5-6 and TRBJ2-5, with TRBD1 identical over 8 bases. The germline CDR1 and CDR2 sequences are SGHDT and YYEEEE. V dropped 4 bases and J dropped 5; count of bases not matched to a gene: 16. The CDR3 covers 17 residues. Here the CDR3 reads CASSQYLDRVGGETQYF. The CDR3 DNA reads as TGTGCCAGCAGCCAATACTTGGACAGGGTCGGTGGCGAGACCCAGTACTTC.

This rearrangement joins TRBV6-5 to TRBJ2-1; D may be TRBD1 or TRBD2 (5 bases each). The CDR3 loop spans 15 amino acids. The germline V gene encodes CDR1 MNHEY and CDR2 SVGAGI. Trimming stripped 10 bases from V and 2 bases from J, with 18 bases between. The CDR3 loop reads CATEGWGKAYNEQFF. The CDR3 bases are TGTGCCACCGAGGGGTGGGGAAAGGCCTACAATGAGCAGTTCTTC.

This sequence joins TRBV12-5 and TRBJ1-1, with D tentatively TRBD1 (6 bases). V was pared by 6 bases and J by 4 bases, with 18 bases between. CDR3 length: 15 amino acids. From germline, CDR1 is LGHNT and CDR2 FRNRAP. The CDR3: CASGPRQVMTTEAFF. As DNA, the CDR3 is TGTGCTAGTGGCCCAAGACAGGTAATGACCACTGAAGCTTTCTTT.

This clonotype was detected only a few times. The chain employs TRBV6-2 or TRBV6-3 and TRBJ2-7; no firm D call. V dropped 6 bases and J dropped 6 bases, with 12 bases sitting between them. CDR3 size: 12 residues. The germline V gene encodes CDR1 MNHEY and CDR2 SVGEGT. The CDR3 is CASSFQESEQYF. Here the CDR3 DNA reads TGTGCCAGCAGCTTCCAGGAGTCCGAGCAGTACTTC.

The gene calls are TRBV20-1 and TRBJ2-3, with 10 bases lining up with TRBD1. Germline loops: CDR1 DFQATT, CDR2 SNEGSKA (reference sequence). J lost 1 base, V lost 4 bases, and 2 bases had no gene match. The CDR3 is 14 amino acids. The CDR3 DNA follows: TGCAGTGCTACCGGGACAGGGGGCACAGATACGCAGTATTTT. Its protein is CSATGTGGTDTQYF.

The V and J genes are TRBV5-1 and TRBJ2-7; perhaps D is TRBD1 or TRBD2 (6 bases each). The CDR3 is 20 amino acids. The V gene's germline CDR1 is SGHRS and CDR2 YFSETQ. The V end was cut by 4 bases, the J end by 1 base, with 30 bases between. DNA for the CDR3: TGCGCCAGCAGCAATCTGAACAGGGAGGTGACAGTTAGTGGGTCCTACGAGCAGTACTTC. Its translation: CASSNLNREVTVSGSYEQYF.

The CDR3 here is CASSSPEGGNTEAFF. The CDR3 DNA follows: TGTGCCAGCAGCTCGCCGGAAGGGGGGAACACTGAAGCTTTCTTT. V is TRBV6-6 and J is TRBJ1-1; D might be TRBD1 (6 bases). Germline lookup yields CDR1 MNHNY and CDR2 SVGAGI (reference sequence). V lost 6 bases to trimming and J lost 1 base, with 15 bases between them. This CDR3 has 15 residues.

V and J are TRBV7-2 and TRBJ2-1; D not resolved. Germline V lookup: CDR1 SGHTA, CDR2 FQGNSA. The CDR3 runs to 12 residues. V lost 5 bases, J lost 8 bases, and 10 bases lay in between. Here the CDR3 reads CASSKTSYEQFF. The CDR3 DNA reads as TGTGCCAGCAGCAAAACGTCGTATGAGCAGTTCTTC.

This rearrangement joins TRBV7-3 to TRBJ2-6; D remains unclear. The CDR3 runs to 17 residues. V lost 1 base, J lost 1 base, and 11 bases lay in between. Germline V lookup: CDR1 SGHTA, CDR2 FQGTGA. The CDR3 region is CASSLKAVGSGANVLTF. DNA of the CDR3: TGTGCCAGCAGCTTAAAGGCGGTGGGGTCTGGGGCCAACGTCCTGACTTTC.

V is TRBV29-1 and J is TRBJ2-5; 11 bases are a match to TRBD2. The CDR3 covers 15 residues. Germline CDR1 and CDR2: SQVTM and ANQGSEA. Trimming took 4 bases from V and 10 from J; bases not matched to a gene: 14. The CDR3 DNA reads as TGCAGCGTTGTAGGGCTAGCGGGAGGTAGGGGGGACCAGTACTTC. It encodes CSVVGLAGGRGDQYF. The entire variable domain, with the rest obtained from reference TRBV29-1 and TRBJ2-5, is as follows: SAVISQKPSRDICQRGTSLTIQCQVDSQVTMMFWYRQQPGQSLTLIATANQGSEATYESGFVIDKFPISRPNLTFSTLTVSNMSPEDSSIYLCSVVGLAGGRGDQYFGPGTRLLVL.

The V and J genes are TRBV20-1 and TRBJ2-7; D might be TRBD1 or TRBD2, each matching 5 bases. CDR3 length equals 13 residues. Germline V gene data show CDR1 as DFQATT and CDR2 as SNEGSKA (reference sequence). V lost 1 base and J 3 bases, leaving 10 bases between the germline ends. DNA of the CDR3: TGCAGTGCTAGAGTGGGGACCTACTACGAGCAGTACTTC. Residues: CSARVGTYYEQYF.

The rearrangement uses TRBV6-6 and TRBJ2-7; TRBD2 matches 8 bases. CDR1 is MNHNY, CDR2 SVGAGI, per germline (reference sequence). V lost 2 bases to trimming and J lost 2 bases; unmatched junction nucleotides: 2. There are 14 residues in the CDR3. For the CDR3, the DNA is TGTGCCAGCAGTTACGGCGGGGGGCCCTACGAGCAGTACTTC. Translation gives CASSYGGGPYEQYF.